The rows below give T cell receptor beta chains drawn from one sample of a study of shared clonotypes between healthy human individuals. Repertoires were generated with immunoSEQ multiplex PCR, while TCRdb's copy carries only in-frame clones and drops some. In the table there are hundreds of thousands of clones, roughly 79% of which are singletons. Sequenced material: PBMCs. The receptors derive from a woman in her thirties or forties in good health. Some clones in this sample may be carry-over from other donors' samples. Both conserved end residues are trimmed from each CDR3.

>TRBV18
ASSPGAGNQPQH
>TRBV28
ASRTVSYEQY
>TRBV6-5
ASSYNYRAEETQY
>TRBV10-2
ASRDPDRYTQY
>TRBV4-2
ASSLSHSYEQY
>TRBV6-1
AIRDSFTGELF
>TRBV18
ASSPATGNYGYT
>TRBV10-3
AISGRGRGTEAF
>TRBV7-9
ASSLDGSGNTIY
>TRBV5-1
ASRETTTGELF
>TRBV6-4
ASSDSSGGVNEQF
>TRBV21-1
ASRKGSSYEQY
>TRBV19
ASSKGLDRNSYNEQF
>TRBV7-9
ASSLESGTLKGYEQY
>TRBV28
ASRTGRSFTEAF
>TRBV25-1
ASSPAGEAGELS
>TRBV5-4
ASTLGGADRASYEQY
>TRBV10-3
AISELATRGTGELF
>TRBV11-1
ASSPRGGRASTDTQY
>TRBV6-1
ASSEVVGGGTEQY
>TRBV15
ATSRGGTGYNEQF
>TRBV5-1
ASSLVVTGAYEQY